The clone carrying this T cell receptor (beta chain) was seen only a few times. Its antigen is not known. The data derive from a study of CD8 T cells in ankylosing spondylitis. General observations from the study: Peripheral blood held disease-linked clones only at relatively low frequency, and these were CD8+.

TCRdb analysed the 5' RACE reads with MiXCR anew, one entry per CDR3 protein. The sample shows hundreds of thousands of distinct CDR3 sequences, around 18% of them seen only once. Germline V CDR1 and CDR2: DFQATT, SNEGSKA (reference sequence). The CDR3 runs to 13 residues. The trim removed 6 bases at V and 3 bases at J, leaving 2 bases unmatched. The receptor was derived from a male donor with ankylosing spondylitis or in good health (not recorded which). The J gene is TRBJ1-1, the V gene TRBV20-1; 12 bases agree with TRBD1. Sequenced material: blood, either unsorted or a sorted T cell fraction (not recorded which). The DNA of the CDR3 is TGCAGTGCGGGACAGGGGGCAGACACTGAAGCTTTCTTT. Its translation is CSAGQGADTEAFF.